Shown below are 25 T cell receptor beta chains from a single sample sequenced in a study of molecular identifiers for immune sequencing clone quantification. One entry per CDR3 protein, called by TCRdb with MiXCR from the PCR reads. Of some 40,000 distinct CDR3 sequences in the sample, approximately 25% were seen once. Sequencing was done on a sample of naive CD8+ T cells from blood, with Jurkat cell RNA spiked in. Subset described: FACS-sorted CD8+CD4-CCR7+CD45RA+ naive T cells. These TCRs come from a human donor in good health. Some libraries in this study had Jurkat cell RNA spiked in.

The chain recombines TRBV13 with TRBJ2-3, with 8 positions matching TRBD2. The germline CDR1 and CDR2 sequences are PRHDT and FYEKMQ (reference sequence). The CDR3 length is 15 residues. The V gene end was trimmed by 0 bases and the J gene end by 6 bases; junction bases not matched to a gene: 5. CDR3 nucleotides: TGTGCCAGCAGCTTAGGCGTTAGCGGGGTGGATACGCAGTATTTT. As protein: CASSLGVSGVDTQYF.

V is TRBV7-9 and J is TRBJ1-1; the D is unclear. There are 12 residues in the CDR3. The V gene lost 2 bases and the J gene lost 6 bases, with 7 bases spanning the gap. CDR1 is SEHNR and CDR2 is FQNEAQ in the germline V gene (reference sequence). CDR3 sequence: CASSLYPSEAFF. The CDR3 coding sequence is TGTGCCAGCAGCTTATACCCATCTGAAGCTTTCTTT.

At least ten counts were recorded for this clonotype. CDR3 residues: CASSLFTGGEQYF. In DNA, the CDR3 is TGTGCCAGCAGCTTATTTACCGGCGGCGAGCAGTACTTC. The J gene is TRBJ2-7, the V gene TRBV7-9; no definite D call. The V and J ends lost 2 bases and 6 bases respectively, with 11 bases between them. The CDR3 has 13 residues. Germline V lookup: CDR1 SEHNR, CDR2 FQNEAQ (reference sequence).

This clonotype was counted ten times or more. This rearrangement joins TRBV28 to TRBJ2-7; perhaps D is TRBD1 or TRBD2 (6 bases each). From germline, CDR1 is MDHEN and CDR2 SYDVKM. CDR3 size: 16 residues. The germline V and J ends were trimmed by 8 bases and 6 bases, with 26 bases remaining between them. CDR3 residues: CASLEKRGGTGVEQYF. CDR3 bases: TGTGCCAGCCTAGAAAAAAGAGGGGGTACGGGAGTCGAGCAGTACTTC.

On this clonotype: A much larger clone lies a single base off, so this may be a read error. The chain uses TRBV7-2 and TRBJ2-5; D gene ambiguous. Germline CDR1 is SGHTA and CDR2 is FQGNSA. V lost 11 bases to trimming and J lost 5 bases, with 15 bases between them. CDR3 length: 12 amino acids. In DNA, the CDR3 is TGTGCCTGCACATCCCATCTGGAGACCCAGTACTTC. Its protein product is CACTSHLETQYF.

This clonotype was seen many times. The chain has TRBV28 and TRBJ2-7, with TRBD1 matching 8 bases. V trimming: 6 bases; J trimming: 1 base; junction bases outside the gene matches: 17. Germline V gives CDR1 MDHEN, CDR2 SYDVKM. The CDR3 is made up of 18 amino acids. In DNA form, the CDR3 reads TGTGCCAGCAGCCCCCCGGGACAGGTGCCAACGGCGTCCTACGAGCAGTACTTC. Its translation is CASSPPGQVPTASYEQYF.

This clonotype has a count of ten or more. V gene TRBV6-2 or TRBV6-3 combines with J gene TRBJ2-1; D not certain. V lost 2 bases to trimming and J lost 7 bases, with 15 bases between them. Germline assignment: CDR1 MNHEY and CDR2 SVGEGT. The CDR3 is 15 residues long. CDR3 in DNA: TGTGCCAGCAGTTACGGCTCAGAATATCGTAATGAGCAGTTCTTC. This sequence encodes CASSYGSEYRNEQFF.

The chain has TRBV13 and TRBJ2-7; TRBD2 matches 7 bases. Germline CDR1 PRHDT, CDR2 FYEKMQ (reference sequence). V was clipped by 6 bases and J by 7 bases; unmatched bases: 9. The length of the CDR3 is 13 residues. The CDR3 reads CASSRLAFMEQYF. The CDR3 DNA follows: TGTGCCAGCAGTCGACTAGCTTTTATGGAGCAGTACTTC.

Notes on this clonotype: A read error may be the cause here, since a much bigger clone is one base away. The J gene is TRBJ2-1, the V gene TRBV7-9; 9 bases agree with TRBD2. This CDR3 contains 16 residues. From germline, CDR1 is SEHNR and CDR2 FQNEAQ (reference sequence). The CDR3 here is CASSLDTGLAGHERFF. The CDR3 DNA reads TGTGCCAGCAGCTTAGACACGGGACTAGCTGGCCATGAGCGGTTCTTC. Drawing the rest from reference TRBV7-9 and TRBJ2-1, the complete variable domain is DTGVSQNPRHKITKRGQNVTFRCDPISEHNRLYWYRQTLGQGPEFLTYFQNEAQLEKSRLLSDRFSAERPKGSFSTLEIQRTEQGDSAMYLCASSLDTGLAGHERFFGPGTRLTVL.

This clonotype was counted ten times or more. V is TRBV6-2 or TRBV6-3 and J is TRBJ2-7, with D perhaps matching TRBD2 (5 bases). This CDR3 comprises 14 residues. Germline values: CDR1 MNHEY, CDR2 SVGEGT. V was clipped by 2 bases and J by 3 bases, with 11 bases between them. Written as DNA, the CDR3 is TGTGCCAGCAGTTACAGGGAGACCCTCTACGAGCAGTACTTC. The encoded protein is CASSYRETLYEQYF.

This clonotype was observed many times. CDR3 DNA: TGTGCCAGCAGCTCTAATCTAGGGGTAGATACGCAGTATTTT. Amino acids: CASSSNLGVDTQYF. This chain joins TRBV7-9 and TRBJ2-3; possibly TRBD1 for D (5 bases). CDR1 is SEHNR and CDR2 is FQNEAQ in the germline V gene (reference sequence). CDR3 length: 14 amino acids. Trimming shortened V by 4 bases and J by 5 bases, and 13 bases separated the two germline ends.

This clonotype showed up many times. The chain recombines TRBV7-9 with TRBJ2-3, with 7 bases matching TRBD2. The CDR3 is 15 amino acids. Trimming cost V 4 bases and J 0 bases; bases outside gene matches: 4. Germline V gene lookup returns CDR1 SEHNR and CDR2 FQNEAQ (reference sequence). The CDR3 protein is CASSYGTTSTDTQYF. CDR3 sequence (DNA): TGTGCCAGCAGCTACGGGACTACTAGCACAGATACGCAGTATTTT.

This clonotype has just a few counts. A much more abundant neighbour one base away suggests this may be a read error. This sequence joins TRBV7-9 and TRBJ2-3; D is possibly TRBD1 (6 bases). The CDR3 extends over 17 amino acids. Germline CDR1 reads SEHNR; CDR2 reads FQNEAQ (reference sequence). The CDR3 protein is CAGSPTGLGVRTDTQYF. As DNA, the CDR3 is TGTGCCGGCAGCCCAACAGGGCTAGGGGTGCGCACAGATACGCAGTATTTT.

This clonotype was seen ten or more times. The chain couples TRBV6-2 or TRBV6-3 to TRBJ2-3, with TRBD2 identical over 9 bases. CDR3 length: 14 residues. Germline CDR1 is MNHEY and CDR2 is SVGEGT. The V segment lost 7 bases and the J segment 4 bases; nucleotides outside the gene matches: 6. The CDR3: CASIAGGPSDTQYF. The CDR3 region has the DNA TGTGCCAGCATTGCGGGGGGGCCCTCAGATACGCAGTATTTT.

This clonotype has at least ten counts. The rearrangement uses TRBV30 and TRBJ2-1; D unclear. The ends were cut back, 0 bases at V and 4 bases at J, with 4 bases in the middle. This CDR3 comprises 12 residues. CDR1 is GTSNPN, CDR2 SVGIG, per germline (reference sequence). CDR3 in amino acids: CAWSVRYNEQFF. Here the CDR3 DNA reads TGTGCCTGGAGTGTTCGTTACAATGAGCAGTTCTTC.

Of note for this clonotype: Germline is not matched at one junction end, which may reflect a read error. V and J are TRBV7-9 and TRBJ1-6; D might be TRBD1 (6 bases). The CDR3 extends over 17 amino acids. Germline V gene lookup returns CDR1 SEHNR and CDR2 FQNEAQ (reference sequence). CDR3 region: CASSLETGSSYTSPLHF. The CDR3 bases are TGTGCCAGCAGCTTAGAAACAGGGAGCTCCTATACTTCACCCCTCCACTTT.

The chain employs TRBV20-1 and TRBJ1-1; a weak D match, TRBD1 (5 bases). Trimming stripped 0 bases from V and 3 bases from J, with 11 bases between. Germline-derived CDR1 and CDR2 are DFQATT and SNEGSKA (reference sequence). The CDR3 has 14 amino acids. DNA for the CDR3: TGCAGTGCTAGAGACCCCCTACAGGACACTGAAGCTTTCTTT. Protein sequence: CSARDPLQDTEAFF.

A note on this clonotype: A much more abundant neighbour one base away suggests this may be a read error. The J gene is TRBJ1-1, the V gene TRBV3-1, with 9 positions matching TRBD1. The CDR3 extends over 14 amino acids. Per germline, CDR1 LGHDT and CDR2 YNNKEL (reference sequence). The V and J ends lost 4 bases and 4 bases, in that order; junction bases with no gene match: 4. The CDR3 coding sequence is TGTGCCAGCAGCCTAAGGGACAGGGCCACTGAAGCTTTCTTT. Protein product: CASSLRDRATEAFF.

The rearrangement uses TRBV4-3 and TRBJ2-1; 15 bases are a match to TRBD2. Germline-derived CDR1 and CDR2 are LGHNA and YSLEER. V shed 0 bases and J 4 bases; nucleotides not matched to a gene: 7. The CDR3 extends over 19 amino acids. The CDR3 protein is CASSQDRTSGGAAYNEQFF. The CDR3 nucleotides are TGCGCCAGCAGCCAAGATAGGACTAGCGGGGGGGCGGCGTACAATGAGCAGTTCTTC.

In this sample, this clonotype turned up many times. This chain uses TRBV4-3 with TRBJ2-3; D gene ambiguous. This CDR3 region has 12 residues. V was shortened by 5 bases and J by 9 bases, with 12 bases between the two germline ends. Germline loops: CDR1 LGHNA, CDR2 YSLEER. Written as DNA, the CDR3 is TGCGCCAGCAGCATGGACGAAATAACGCAGTATTTT. Amino acids: CASSMDEITQYF.

Relative to its sample, this clonotype is medium-sized. This chain connects TRBV5-1 to TRBJ2-3; D is unclear. Trimming shortened V by 4 bases and J by 0 bases, and 9 bases separated the two germline ends. Germline lookup yields CDR1 SGHRS and CDR2 YFSETQ. The CDR3 is 14 amino acids. The CDR3 DNA follows: TGCGCCAGCAGCGATCGTGCTAGCACAGATACGCAGTATTTT. It codes for CASSDRASTDTQYF.

This clonotype was counted many times. The V and J genes are TRBV27 and TRBJ2-3, with a tentative D call TRBD2 (6 bases). CDR3 length equals 16 residues. V lost 1 base and J lost 14, with 25 bases in between. CDR1 is MNHEY, CDR2 SMNVEV, per germline (reference sequence). The CDR3 here is CASSLWGELSETRLYF. CDR3 coding DNA: TGTGCCAGCAGTTTATGGGGGGAGTTAAGTGAAACCCGGCTGTATTTT.

This clonotype was seen a single time. The junction departs from germline at one end; a sequencing error may be responsible. The chain joins TRBV5-1 to TRBJ2-1; D remains ambiguous. The germline V gene has CDR1 SGHRS and CDR2 YFSETQ. The CDR3 consists of 13 residues. The CDR3 protein is CASSLGSYSEQFF. CDR3 DNA sequence: TGCGCCAGCAGCTTAGGGTCCTACAGTGAGCAGTTCTTC.

This clonotype was seen a few times. V gene TRBV28 combines with J gene TRBJ2-1; 13 nucleotides line up with TRBD2. The V gene's germline CDR1 is MDHEN and CDR2 SYDVKM. The V segment lost 5 bases and the J segment 7 bases; nucleotides outside the gene matches: 17. The CDR3 contains 19 residues. The CDR3 spells CASSPIPGTSGREGNEQFF. The CDR3 nucleotides are TGTGCCAGCAGTCCTATCCCCGGCACTAGCGGGAGGGAAGGGAATGAGCAGTTCTTC.

For this clonotype: An end of the junction does not agree with germline; a read error may underlie this. This chain joins TRBV4-3 and TRBJ2-2; D possibly corresponds to TRBD1 (6 bases). This CDR3 comprises 15 residues. Germline V gene sequence: CDR1 LGHNA, CDR2 YSLEER. CDR3 loop: CASRAETGGPGALFF. The CDR3 DNA follows: TGCGCCAGCAGAGCCGAGACAGGCGGGCCCGGGGCGCTGTTTTTT.